Listed here is a single TCR beta chain. This specimen belongs to a study of blood T cell repertoires in COVID-19. The germline CDR1 and CDR2 sequences are LGHNT and FRNRAP. CDR3 length equals 13 residues. V shed 5 bases and J shed 5 bases, with 12 bases lying between them. Sequenced by immunoSEQ multiplex PCR; TCRdb stores in-frame clones only, minus some. The sample consists of 270,000 or so clones, approximately 81% of them appearing once. The chain has TRBV12-5 and TRBJ1-1, with D hard to call. Sequencing was done on a sample of PBMCs or T cells enriched from blood (not recorded which). The TCR originated in a woman aged 50 to 60 who had been exposed to COVID-19. The CDR3 DNA reads TGTGCTAGTGGTCTTCGATACGGGACTGAAGCTTTCTTT. Its protein product is CASGLRYGTEAFF. Using reference TRBV12-5 and TRBJ1-1 for the parts outside the CDR3, the full variable domain is DARVTQTPRHKVTEMGQEVTMRCQPILGHNTVFWYRQTMMQGLELLAYFRNRAPLDDSGMPKDRFSAEMPDATLATLKIQPSEPRDSAVYFCASGLRYGTEAFFGQGTRLTVV.